Below are 26 T cell receptor beta chains sequenced from a single sample in a study of blood T cell repertoires in COVID-19. This table comes from immunoSEQ multiplex PCR, and its TCRdb copy is limited to in-frame clones, with some not included. This sample has more than 150,000 clones, with approximately 79% found just once. Material: peripheral blood. The receptor set was obtained from a man aged 50 to 60 who had recovered from COVID-19.

The V gene is TRBV11-2, the J gene TRBJ2-5, with 8 bases lining up with TRBD1. CDR1 SGHAT and CDR2 FQNNGV come from the germline V gene. The V gene end was trimmed by 4 bases and the J gene end by 5 bases; junction bases not matched to a gene: 3. The CDR3 sequence is 13 residues long. CDR3 in DNA: TGTGCCAGCAGCTCGACAGGGGTGGAGACCCAGTACTTC. As protein: CASSSTGVETQYF.

The rearrangement joins TRBV29-1 to TRBJ2-3; TRBD2 matches at 7 bases. In germline, CDR1 is SQVTM, CDR2 ANQGSEA. Trimming took 5 bases from V and 4 from J; bases not matched to a gene: 6. CDR3 length: 13 residues. The CDR3 spells CSVSATSADTQYF. The CDR3 region has the DNA TGCAGCGTTTCGGCTACTAGCGCAGATACGCAGTATTTT.

The genes are TRBV3-1 (or the pseudogene TRBV3-2) and TRBJ1-2; the D is unclear. This CDR3 is built from 12 residues. Trimming shortened V by 2 bases and J by 6 bases, and 7 bases separated the two germline ends. Germline CDR1 is LGHDT and CDR2 is YNNKEL (reference sequence). This CDR3 is CASSQSTDGYTF. The CDR3 bases are TGTGCCAGCAGCCAATCCACGGATGGCTACACCTTC.

Here the CDR3 DNA reads TGTGCCAGCAGCCCTGGGACTAGCGGGATCTACGAGCAGTACTTC. Its translation is CASSPGTSGIYEQYF. The V gene is TRBV9, the J gene TRBJ2-7; 13 positions agree with TRBD2. The CDR3 has 15 residues. Germline V gene data show CDR1 as SGDLS and CDR2 as YYNGEE. With 4 bases clipped from V and 3 bases from J, the junction kept 4 bases outside the gene matches.

The chain has TRBV7-2 and TRBJ2-7, with 9 nucleotides matching TRBD2. The CDR3 length is 17 residues. Germline-derived CDR1 and CDR2 are SGHTA and FQGNSA. The junction had 17 bases not matched to a gene; V was cut back by 2 bases and J by 9 bases. CDR3 nucleotides: TGTGCCAGCAGCTTATCTTCTACGTTTAGCGGGAGTTTCGGGCAGTACTTC. Translation gives CASSLSSTFSGSFGQYF.

The chain couples TRBV3-1 (or the pseudogene TRBV3-2) to TRBJ2-6; the D is unclear. The V gene's germline CDR1 is LGHDT and CDR2 YNNKEL (reference sequence). The V end lost 1 base, the J end lost 12 bases, and 13 bases lay between the germline ends. This CDR3 contains 14 residues. The CDR3 is CASSQGHPLGVLTF. The CDR3 coding sequence is TGTGCCAGCAGCCAAGGACACCCTCTCGGCGTCCTGACTTTC.

The chain carries TRBV7-2 and TRBJ2-2, with D possibly being TRBD2 (6 bases). Trimming pared 1 base from V and 4 bases from J, leaving 13 bases between. CDR1 and CDR2 from the germline V gene are SGHTA and FQGNSA. The CDR3 consists of 16 residues. CDR3 in amino acids: CASSLVGLASTGELFF. The CDR3 DNA is TGTGCCAGCAGCTTAGTGGGTCTAGCGAGCACCGGGGAGCTGTTTTTT.

As regards this clone: The sample contains more than one DNA sequence encoding this CDR3. The V call is TRBV6-5, the J call TRBJ1-1; TRBD1 matches at 9 bases. There are 14 residues in the CDR3. V shed 3 bases and J 3 bases; nucleotides not matched to a gene: 2. Germline V CDR1 and CDR2: MNHEY, SVGAGI. CDR3 sequence (DNA): TGTGCCAGCAGTTATCGGACAGGGGACACTGAAGCTTTCTTT. Its translation: CASSYRTGDTEAFF.

This clone has ten or more counts. The chain uses TRBV29-1 and TRBJ2-1, with 7 bases lining up with TRBD2. The CDR3 has 18 amino acids. V lost 4 bases to trimming and J lost 3 bases; unmatched junction nucleotides: 18. Germline assignment: CDR1 SQVTM and CDR2 ANQGSEA. CDR3 in amino acids: CSVVRGYSGRAFYNEQFF. The CDR3 DNA sequence: TGCAGCGTTGTACGGGGCTACAGTGGGAGGGCTTTCTACAATGAGCAGTTCTTC.

The CDR3 loop reads CSVEDQSPGVGNTIYF. CDR3 bases: TGCAGCGTTGAAGATCAGTCCCCAGGGGTAGGAAACACCATATATTTT. The rearrangement links TRBV29-1 to TRBJ1-3; tentative D call: TRBD1 (6 bases). V gave up 0 bases and J gave up 4 bases, with 16 bases separating them. Germline V gives CDR1 SQVTM, CDR2 ANQGSEA. The CDR3 contains 16 residues.

The gene calls are TRBV18 and TRBJ2-5, with D unresolved. The germline V and J ends were trimmed by 3 bases and 2 bases, with 16 bases remaining between them. Germline CDR1 is KGHSH and CDR2 is LQKENI. CDR3 length: 16 residues. CDR3 residues: CASSPRQLAVQETQYF. DNA of the CDR3: TGTGCCAGCTCACCCCGTCAGTTGGCAGTTCAAGAGACCCAGTACTTC.

This clone was counted once. The chain is built from TRBV5-6 and TRBJ2-7, with D possibly TRBD1 on 6 matching bases. The germline V gene has CDR1 SGHDT and CDR2 YYEEEE. The germline V and J ends were trimmed by 3 bases and 2 bases, with 18 bases remaining between them. The CDR3 length is 16 residues. This CDR3 reads CASSSPQQGGPYEQYF. Here the CDR3 DNA reads TGTGCCAGCAGCTCTCCCCAACAGGGCGGGCCCTACGAGCAGTACTTC.

This chain joins TRBV7-6 and TRBJ2-1; 12 bases line up with TRBD2. The CDR3 sequence is 16 residues long. Germline CDR1 and CDR2: SGHVS and FNYEAQ. Trimming removed 5 bases from V and 3 bases from J; junction bases left unmatched: 5. In DNA, the CDR3 is TGTGCCAGCAGCAAGACTAGCGGGAGTTTCTACAATGAGCAGTTCTTC. This sequence encodes CASSKTSGSFYNEQFF.

Only one count was recorded for this clone. The gene calls are TRBV5-8 and TRBJ2-5, with 7 bases lining up with TRBD2. Per the germline V gene, CDR1 is SGHTS and CDR2 is YDEGEE. J gave up 5 bases and V 0 bases, and 7 bases lay outside the gene matches. The length of the CDR3 is 15 residues. The CDR3 bases are TGTGCCAGCAGCTTGGCAGCGGGAACGAGGGAGACCCAGTACTTC. Translation: CASSLAAGTRETQYF.

In its sample, this clone was seen once. The chain recombines TRBV27 with TRBJ2-2; TRBD1 might be the D (5 bases). This CDR3 region has 16 residues. Germline CDR1 is MNHEY and CDR2 is SMNVEV (reference sequence). The V end lost 0 bases, the J end lost 6 bases, and 14 bases lay between the germline ends. In DNA form, the CDR3 reads TGTGCCAGCAGTTTATCTTTCCTTAGGGGTTCCGGGGAGCTGTTTTTT. It is translated as CASSLSFLRGSGELFF.

This clone was detected only once. The chain couples TRBV18 to TRBJ2-3; D is undetermined. Germline V gene data show CDR1 as KGHSH and CDR2 as LQKENI. This CDR3 is 15 amino acids long. Trimming stripped 2 bases from V and 3 bases from J, with 12 bases between. In nucleotides, the CDR3 is TGTGCCAGCTCACCAAGATTGAGTGCGACAGATACGCAGTATTTT. This gives the protein CASSPRLSATDTQYF.

The V gene is TRBV30, the J gene TRBJ1-3; 9 bases agree with TRBD1. CDR3 length: 18 amino acids. Germline CDR1 reads GTSNPN; CDR2 reads SVGIG (reference sequence). With 3 bases clipped from V and 2 bases from J, the junction kept 14 bases outside the gene matches. In DNA, the CDR3 is TGTGCCTGGAGCGCGTTGGGACAGGGTCGTCTAGCTGGAAACACCATATATTTT. It specifies CAWSALGQGRLAGNTIYF.

The sample holds one count of this clone. The genes are TRBV28 and TRBJ2-5; D call uncertain. The CDR3 runs 13 residues. Trimming left V 8 bases short and J 5 bases short, with 15 bases between. The germline CDR1 and CDR2 sequences are MDHEN and SYDVKM. The CDR3 DNA reads TGTGCCAGCCGAACCCCGCTACGGGAGACCCAGTACTTC. Protein: CASRTPLRETQYF.

Written as DNA, the CDR3 is TGTGCCAGCAGTTACTCGAGTTACAGGGCTGAGACCCAGTACTTC. It codes for CASSYSSYRAETQYF. The gene calls are TRBV6-5 and TRBJ2-5, with a tentative D call TRBD1 (6 bases). CDR3 length: 15 amino acids. V was shortened by 0 bases and J by 5 bases, with 13 bases between the two germline ends. The germline V gene encodes CDR1 MNHEY and CDR2 SVGAGI.

V and J are TRBV5-4 and TRBJ2-5, with D possibly TRBD2 on 6 matching bases. V shed 4 bases and J shed 5 bases, with 21 bases lying between them. The germline gives CDR1 SGHNT, CDR2 YYREEE (reference sequence). The CDR3 is 16 amino acids. The CDR3 spells CASSPATGGRRETQYF. DNA for the CDR3: TGTGCCAGCAGCCCTGCTACAGGAGGGAGGCGTGAGACCCAGTACTTC. Filled out from reference TRBV5-4 and TRBJ2-5, the complete variable domain reads ETGVTQSPTHLIKTRGQQVTLRCSSQSGHNTVSWYQQALGQGPQFIFQYYREEENGRGNFPPRFSGLQFPNYSSELNVNALELDDSALYLCASSPATGGRRETQYFGPGTRLLVL.

V and J are TRBV11-3 and TRBJ2-3; 11 positions match TRBD2. V lost 5 bases to trimming and J lost 0 bases; unmatched junction nucleotides: 4. The CDR3 totals 16 residues. CDR1 and CDR2 from the germline V gene are SGHNT and YENEEA. CDR3 residues: CASSTGLAGSTDTQYF. The CDR3 bases are TGTGCCAGCAGCACAGGACTAGCGGGTAGCACAGATACGCAGTATTTT.

V is TRBV3-1 (or the pseudogene TRBV3-2) and J is TRBJ2-2, with D tentatively TRBD1 (5 bases). CDR1 LGHDT and CDR2 YNNKEL come from the germline V gene (reference sequence). V shed 4 bases and J shed 13 bases, with 13 bases lying between them. The CDR3 is made up of 12 amino acids. CDR3 amino acids: CASSLRVTRLFF. CDR3 coding DNA: TGTGCCAGCAGCCTCAGGGTTACGAGGCTGTTTTTT.

This clone was picked up a small number of times. The J gene is TRBJ2-5, the V gene TRBV5-4; 15 bases are shared with TRBD2. This CDR3 region has 16 residues. With 6 bases clipped from V and 5 bases from J, the junction kept 8 bases outside the gene matches. Germline CDR1 reads SGHNT; CDR2 reads YYREEE (reference sequence). CDR3 loop: CASTSGTSGRRETQYF. DNA for the CDR3: TGTGCCAGCACCTCGGGGACTAGCGGGAGGAGGGAGACCCAGTACTTC.

The chain links TRBV7-2 to TRBJ2-5; 11 positions match TRBD2. V dropped 3 bases and J dropped 5; count of bases not matched to a gene: 5. There are 15 residues in the CDR3. The germline gives CDR1 SGHTA, CDR2 FQGNSA. The CDR3 DNA sequence: TGTGCCAGCAGCTTCTTAGCGGGAGGGAGGGAGACCCAGTACTTC. It specifies CASSFLAGGRETQYF. Based on the CDR3 plus reference TRBV7-2 and TRBJ2-5, the full variable domain is GAGVSQSPSNKVTEKGKDVELRCDPISGHTALYWYRQSLGQGLEFLIYFQGNSAPDKSGLPSDRFSAERTGGSVSTLTIQRTQQEDSAVYLCASSFLAGGRETQYFGPGTRLLVL.

The chain is built from TRBV27 and TRBJ1-5, with 8 bases that match TRBD1. The V segment lost 6 bases and the J segment 5 bases; nucleotides outside the gene matches: 6. The CDR3 sequence is 14 residues long. CDR1 and CDR2 (germline): MNHEY, SMNVEV (reference sequence). DNA of the CDR3: TGTGCCAGCAGCCGAACAGGGGGGGATCAGCCCCAGCATTTT. Translating gives CASSRTGGDQPQHF.

In nucleotides, the CDR3 is TGTGCCTGGAGTGTCGGTGGAGCGGGCGGCACTGAAGCTTTCTTT. This codes for CAWSVGGAGGTEAFF. The chain has TRBV30 and TRBJ1-1; no definite D call. With 0 bases removed from V and 4 bases from J, the gap between germline ends came to 15 bases. CDR1 is GTSNPN and CDR2 is SVGIG in the germline V gene (reference sequence). The CDR3 length is 15 residues.